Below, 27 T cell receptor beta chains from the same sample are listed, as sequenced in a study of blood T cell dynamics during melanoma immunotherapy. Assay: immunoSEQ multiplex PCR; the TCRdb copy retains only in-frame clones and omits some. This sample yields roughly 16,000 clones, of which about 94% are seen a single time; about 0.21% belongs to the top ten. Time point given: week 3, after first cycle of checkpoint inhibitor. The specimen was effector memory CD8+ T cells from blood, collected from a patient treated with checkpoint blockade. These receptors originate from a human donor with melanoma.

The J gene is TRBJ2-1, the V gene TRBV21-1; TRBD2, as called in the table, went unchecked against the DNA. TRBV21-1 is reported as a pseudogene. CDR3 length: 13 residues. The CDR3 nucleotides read TGTGCCAGCAGTACTACCGCCGGCGGAGAGCAGTTCTTC. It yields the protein CASSTTAGGEQFF.

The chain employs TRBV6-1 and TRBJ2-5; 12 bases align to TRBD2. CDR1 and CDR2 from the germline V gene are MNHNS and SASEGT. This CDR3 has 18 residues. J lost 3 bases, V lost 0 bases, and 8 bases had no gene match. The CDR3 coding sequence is TGTGCCAGCAGTGAAGCGACTAGCGGGAGTCGGTTAGAAGAGACCCAGTACTTC. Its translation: CASSEATSGSRLEETQYF.

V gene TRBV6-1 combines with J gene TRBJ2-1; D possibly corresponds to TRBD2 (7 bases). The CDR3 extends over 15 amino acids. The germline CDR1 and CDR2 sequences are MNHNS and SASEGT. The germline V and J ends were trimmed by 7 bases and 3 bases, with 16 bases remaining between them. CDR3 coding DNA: TGTGCCAGCATAACAGGGAGGGGGGGCTACAATGAGCAGTTCTTC. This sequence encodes CASITGRGGYNEQFF.

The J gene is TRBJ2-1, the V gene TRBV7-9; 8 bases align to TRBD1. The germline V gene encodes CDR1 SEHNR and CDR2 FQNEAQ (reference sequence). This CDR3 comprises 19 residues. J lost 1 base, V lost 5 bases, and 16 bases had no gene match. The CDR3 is CASSQTRTGPIKSYNEQFF. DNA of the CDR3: TGTGCCAGCAGCCAAACCCGGACAGGGCCCATAAAGTCCTACAATGAGCAGTTCTTC.

CDR3 sequence (DNA): TGTGCCATCAGTGATATTCCGGGGATGGGCGAGCAGTACTTC. Residues: CAISDIPGMGEQYF. The rearrangement links TRBV10-3 to TRBJ2-5, with a tentative D call TRBD2 (5 bases). Gene TRBJ2-7 matches the end of the DNA better, so the J call may be wrong. CDR3 length equals 14 residues. In germline, CDR1 is ENHRY, CDR2 SYGVKD.

CDR3 protein: CASSEGDRGLPLYNEQFF. The CDR3 coding sequence is TGCGCCAGCAGTGAGGGGGACAGGGGGCTCCCTCTCTACAATGAGCAGTTCTTC. J is TRBJ2-1 and V is TRBV10-2; 12 nucleotides line up with TRBD1. The CDR3 consists of 18 residues. J lost 3 bases, V lost 2 bases, and 8 bases had no gene match. Germline-derived CDR1 and CDR2 are WSHSY and SAAADI.

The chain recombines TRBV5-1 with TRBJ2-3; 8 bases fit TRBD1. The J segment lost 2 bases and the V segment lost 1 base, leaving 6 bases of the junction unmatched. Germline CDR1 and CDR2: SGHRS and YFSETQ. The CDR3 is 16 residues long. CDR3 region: CASSLYRGFLTDTQYF. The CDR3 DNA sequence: TGCGCCAGCAGCTTGTACAGGGGGTTCCTCACAGATACGCAGTATTTT.

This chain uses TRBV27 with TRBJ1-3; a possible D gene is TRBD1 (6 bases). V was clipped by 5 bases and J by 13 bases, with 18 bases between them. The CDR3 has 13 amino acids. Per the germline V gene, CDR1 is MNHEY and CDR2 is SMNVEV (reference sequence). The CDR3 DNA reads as TGTGCCAGCAGTCCTTTAAAGGTCGGGACAATATATTTT. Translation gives CASSPLKVGTIYF.

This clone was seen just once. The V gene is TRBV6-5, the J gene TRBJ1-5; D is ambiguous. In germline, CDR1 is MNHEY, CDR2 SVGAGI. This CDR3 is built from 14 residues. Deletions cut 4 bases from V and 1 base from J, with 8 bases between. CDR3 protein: CASSLIRSNQPQHF. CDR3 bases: TGTGCCAGCAGTTTAATCAGAAGCAATCAGCCCCAGCATTTT.

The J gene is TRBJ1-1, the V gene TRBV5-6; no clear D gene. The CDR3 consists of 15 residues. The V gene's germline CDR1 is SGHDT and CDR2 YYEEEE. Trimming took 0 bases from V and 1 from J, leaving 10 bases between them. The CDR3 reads CASSLAWVQNTEAFF. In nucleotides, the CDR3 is TGTGCCAGCAGCTTGGCATGGGTTCAGAACACTGAAGCTTTCTTT.

For the CDR3, the DNA is TGTGCCAGCAGCGCTAGCGGGAGACCGGCAGATACGCAGTATTTT. Residues: CASSASGRPADTQYF. The chain links TRBV9 to TRBJ2-3; 10 bases match TRBD2. Germline-derived CDR1 and CDR2 are SGDLS and YYNGEE. The CDR3 consists of 15 residues. The trim removed 3 bases at V and 4 bases at J, leaving 5 bases unmatched.

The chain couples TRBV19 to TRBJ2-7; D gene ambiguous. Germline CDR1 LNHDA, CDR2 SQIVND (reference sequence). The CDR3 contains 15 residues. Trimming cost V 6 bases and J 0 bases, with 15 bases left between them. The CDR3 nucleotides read TGTGCCAGTAGCCCCGCAGAAGGACCCTCCTACGAGCAGTACTTC. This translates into CASSPAEGPSYEQYF.

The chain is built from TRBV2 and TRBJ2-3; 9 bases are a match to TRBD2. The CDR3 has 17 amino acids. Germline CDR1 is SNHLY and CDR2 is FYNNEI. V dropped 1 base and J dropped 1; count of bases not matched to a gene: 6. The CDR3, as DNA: TGTGCCAGCAGTGAAGAAGTACTAGCGGGTCGCACAGATACGCAGTATTTT. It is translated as CASSEEVLAGRTDTQYF.

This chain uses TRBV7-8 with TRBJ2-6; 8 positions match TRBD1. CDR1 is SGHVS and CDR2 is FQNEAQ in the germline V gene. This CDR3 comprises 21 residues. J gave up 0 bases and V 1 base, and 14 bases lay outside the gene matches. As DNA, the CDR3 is TGTGCCAGCAGCTTAGAGCCCCCGCAGGCAGGGGGCCCCTCTGGGGCCAACGTCCTGACTTTC. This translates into CASSLEPPQAGGPSGANVLTF.

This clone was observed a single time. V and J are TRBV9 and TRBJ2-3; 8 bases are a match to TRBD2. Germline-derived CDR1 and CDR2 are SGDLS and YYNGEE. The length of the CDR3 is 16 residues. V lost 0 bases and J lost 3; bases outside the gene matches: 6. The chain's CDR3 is CASSVGGSGTTDTQYF. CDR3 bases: TGTGCCAGCAGCGTAGGCGGTAGCGGGACTACAGATACGCAGTATTTT.

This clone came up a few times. The CDR3 DNA follows: TGTGCCAGCTACGACAAGGGACTGTTTTTT. Translation: CASYDKGLFF. This chain uses TRBV2 with TRBJ1-4; no clear D. Germline CDR1 is SNHLY and CDR2 is FYNNEI. The V end was cut by 8 bases, the J end by 13 bases, with 11 bases between. The CDR3 has 10 amino acids.

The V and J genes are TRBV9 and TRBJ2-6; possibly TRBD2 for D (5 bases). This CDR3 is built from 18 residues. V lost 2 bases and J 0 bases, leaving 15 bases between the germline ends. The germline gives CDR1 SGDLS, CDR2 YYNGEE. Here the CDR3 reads CASSVPRFGGSGANVLTF. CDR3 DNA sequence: TGTGCCAGCAGCGTCCCCCGGTTCGGAGGCTCTGGGGCCAACGTCCTGACTTTC.

The CDR3, as DNA: TGCGCCAGCAGCCACCCGACAGGGACCACCTACGAGCAGTACTTC. Amino acids: CASSHPTGTTYEQYF. The V and J genes are TRBV4-1 and TRBJ2-7, with 7 bases aligning to TRBD1. With V trimmed by 3 bases and J by 2 bases, 7 bases remained unmatched. This CDR3 comprises 15 residues. Germline V gives CDR1 MGHRA, CDR2 YSYEKL.

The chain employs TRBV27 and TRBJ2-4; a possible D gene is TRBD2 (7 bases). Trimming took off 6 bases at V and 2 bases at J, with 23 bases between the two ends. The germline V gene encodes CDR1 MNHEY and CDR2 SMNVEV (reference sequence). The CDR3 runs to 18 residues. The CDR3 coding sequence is TGTGCCAGCAGGCCCGGTCGGGGGGCAGGAGGAACCAAAAACATTCAGTACTTC. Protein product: CASRPGRGAGGTKNIQYF.

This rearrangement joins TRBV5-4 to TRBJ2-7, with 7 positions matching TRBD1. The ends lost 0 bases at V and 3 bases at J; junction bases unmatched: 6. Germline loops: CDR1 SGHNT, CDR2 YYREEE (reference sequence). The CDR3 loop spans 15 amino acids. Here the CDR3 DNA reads TGTGCCAGCAGCTTGGACAGGGGCGCGGGCTACGAGCAGTACTTC. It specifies CASSLDRGAGYEQYF.

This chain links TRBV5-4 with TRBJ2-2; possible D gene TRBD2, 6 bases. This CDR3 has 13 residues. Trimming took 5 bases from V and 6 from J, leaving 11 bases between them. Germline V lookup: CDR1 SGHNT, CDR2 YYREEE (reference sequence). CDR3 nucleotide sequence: TGTGCCAGCAGGGGACTCCCGGCCGGGGAGCTGTTTTTT. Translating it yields CASRGLPAGELFF. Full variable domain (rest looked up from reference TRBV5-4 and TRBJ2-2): ETGVTQSPTHLIKTRGQQVTLRCSSQSGHNTVSWYQQALGQGPQFIFQYYREEENGRGNFPPRFSGLQFPNYSSELNVNALELDDSALYLCASRGLPAGELFFGEGSRLTVL.

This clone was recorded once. The CDR3, as DNA: TGTGCCAGCAGCGACGGACGATCCCCGCGCGGGCAGTACTTC. Its protein product is CASSDGRSPRGQYF. V is TRBV5-6 and J is TRBJ2-7; no firm D call. The V and J ends lost 4 bases and 9 bases respectively, with 20 bases between them. This CDR3 region has 14 residues. Germline V lookup: CDR1 SGHDT, CDR2 YYEEEE.

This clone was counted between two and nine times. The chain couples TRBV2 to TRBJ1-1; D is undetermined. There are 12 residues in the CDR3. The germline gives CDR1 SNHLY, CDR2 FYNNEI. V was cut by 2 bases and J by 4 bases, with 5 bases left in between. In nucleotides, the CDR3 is TGTGCCAGCAGTGAATCGACCACTGAAGCTTTCTTT. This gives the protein CASSESTTEAFF. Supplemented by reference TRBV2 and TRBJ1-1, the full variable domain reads EPEVTQTPSHQVTQMGQEVILRCVPISNHLYFYWYRQILGQKVEFLVSFYNNEISEKSEIFDDQFSVERPDGSNFTLKIRSTKLEDSAMYFCASSESTTEAFFGQGTRLTVV.

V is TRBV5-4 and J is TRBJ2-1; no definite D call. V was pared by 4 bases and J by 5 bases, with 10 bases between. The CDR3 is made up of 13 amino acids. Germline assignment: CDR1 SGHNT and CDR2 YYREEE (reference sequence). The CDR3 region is CASSHASDNEQFF. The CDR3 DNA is TGTGCCAGCAGCCATGCAAGCGACAATGAGCAGTTCTTC.

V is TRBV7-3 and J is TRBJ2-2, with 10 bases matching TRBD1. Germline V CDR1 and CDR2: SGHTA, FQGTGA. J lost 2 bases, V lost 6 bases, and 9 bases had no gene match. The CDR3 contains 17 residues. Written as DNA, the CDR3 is TGTGCCAGCAGGCCCCCGGGGGACAGGGGCAACACCGGGGAGCTGTTTTTT. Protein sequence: CASRPPGDRGNTGELFF. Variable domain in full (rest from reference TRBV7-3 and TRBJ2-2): GAGVSQTPSNKVTEKGKYVELRCDPISGHTALYWYRQSLGQGPEFLIYFQGTGAADDSGLPNDRFFAVRPEGSVSTLKIQRTERGDSAVYLCASRPPGDRGNTGELFFGEGSRLTVL.

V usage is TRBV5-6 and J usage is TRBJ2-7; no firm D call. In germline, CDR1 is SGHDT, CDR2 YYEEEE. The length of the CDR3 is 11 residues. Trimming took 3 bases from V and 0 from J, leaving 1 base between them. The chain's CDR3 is CASSSSYEQYF. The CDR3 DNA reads TGTGCCAGCAGCTCCTCCTACGAGCAGTACTTC.

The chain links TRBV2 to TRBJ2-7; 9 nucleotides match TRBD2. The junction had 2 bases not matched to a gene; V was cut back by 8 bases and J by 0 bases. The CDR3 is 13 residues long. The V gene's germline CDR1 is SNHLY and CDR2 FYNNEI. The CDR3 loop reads CASEAGGSYEQYF. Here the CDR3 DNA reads TGTGCCAGCGAAGCGGGGGGCTCCTACGAGCAGTACTTC.